This T cell receptor beta chain came from a study of CD8 T cells in ankylosing spondylitis (dated by TCRdb to the late 2010s). Background on the whole study: To find TCR variants linked to disease, the study profiled T cell receptor beta repertoires in ankylosing spondylitis patients and healthy donors. Peripheral blood was sampled, and synovial fluid was also collected from ankylosing spondylitis patients. In total, the full study cohort was made up of 108 healthy donors and roughly 27 ankylosing spondylitis patients.

Worth noting for this clonotype: Its target antigen remains unknown. No base quality values were provided; no much bigger clone lies one nucleotide off.

V is pared back by 5 bases and J by 11 bases, with 22 bases lying between the germline termini. The CDR3 contains 14 residues, cysteine and phenylalanine counted. Only CDR3 DNA is held: 42 bases, read in frame from base 1. CDR1 and CDR2 (DFQATT, SNEGSKA) derive from the germline V gene (reference sequence). Broader findings and caveats from the paper: Significant enrichment of the disease-linked clones was reported in matched synovial fluid samples from ankylosing spondylitis patients. The disease-linked clones showed a CD8+ phenotype and occurred at relatively low frequencies in peripheral blood. Some motif variants had previously been reported in the synovial fluid and blood of reactive arthritis patients, which suggests shared mechanisms of disease initiation. A TCR beta motif of eight highly homologous amino acid variants appeared characteristic of blood from ankylosing spondylitis patients.

For sequencing, an Illumina HiSeq 2500 was employed. Quantitative 5'-RACE with molecular barcodes was the method used to prepare the TCR beta libraries. The study's processing was this. A new computational method, built on a probabilistic model of VDJ rearrangement, was used to identify disease-linked TCR variants. Using fastp trimming at Q25 and MiXCR clonotype assembly, TCRdb reanalyzed the public sequencing data and kept in-frame beta chains. Identical CDR3 protein sequences are pooled into one entry, listed with their most common genes and DNA. Clone size and V and J calls follow TCRdb, not the original study. The sample table shows 250,000 or so distinct CDR3 sequences, and 20% to 30% are seen once. Of the sample, 0.5% to 0.65% is held by the ten largest clones.

Sequenced input: blood, either unsorted or a sorted T cell fraction (not recorded which). This receptor was identified in a male donor with ankylosing spondylitis or in good health (not recorded which). Rearrangement joined TRBV20-1 to TRBJ1-5; 6 matching bases give a weak D call of TRBD1. The base sequence is TGCAGTGCTGCCGGGGCAGGGGCGAGCCTTACCCAGCATTTT. Its amino acids are CSAAGAGASLTQHF.